A selection of T cell receptor beta chains follows, all from one sample in a study of blood T cells in healthy people across ages. TCRdb recomputed calls from the 5' RACE reads with MiXCR, one row per CDR3 protein. The data hold 1 million or so distinct CDR3 sequences, with 20% to 25% observed a single time. These data were also filed under a second study, of T cells of mothers and their children.

Sequenced sample: blood. The receptors shown here come from a girl aged 2 to 9 in good health. Both conserved end residues are part of each CDR3. The D gene is left open where the match is weak. The listing skips clone size in some rows; elsewhere it reads once, few, many or a size class.

length	V	D	size	J	DNA	CDR3
15	TRBV4-2	NA	few	TRBJ1-4	TGTGCCAGCAGCCCGGCCGACCAACCCAATGAAAAACTGTTTTTT	CASSPADQPNEKLFF
18	TRBV11-2	TRBD2	few	TRBJ2-5	TGTGCCAGCAGCTTAGTTCGGGTGCCGAGCGGGGGGGTAGAGACCCAGTACTTC	CASSLVRVPSGGVETQYF
12	TRBV7-9	NA	few	TRBJ2-5	TGTGCCAGCAGCTCTGGGCGGGGGACCCAGTACTTC	CASSSGRGTQYF
16	TRBV12-3/TRBV12-4	NA	NA	TRBJ2-7	TGTGCCAGCAGCCCTCCGGGGTACGGGGCCTCCTACGAGCAGTACTTC	CASSPPGYGASYEQYF
15	TRBV5-1	TRBD1	few	TRBJ1-4	TGCGCCAGCAGCCTCTGGACAGGGGGCATTGAAAAACTGTTTTTT	CASSLWTGGIEKLFF
12	TRBV12-3/TRBV12-4	NA	NA	TRBJ1-1	TGTGCCAGCAGGCCCCTAGGGGTAGAAGCTTTCTTT	CASRPLGVEAFF
13	TRBV7-3	TRBD2	few	TRBJ2-1	TGTGCCAACAGCCCCGGGGGAGGGAATGAGCAGTTCTTC	CANSPGGGNEQFF
16	TRBV11-2	NA	few	TRBJ1-6	TGTGCCAGCAGCTTGGAGTGGGGGGAAAGGCATTCACCCCTCCACTTT	CASSLEWGERHSPLHF
15	TRBV18	TRBD1	NA	TRBJ2-5	TGTGCCAGCTCACCACCGTTAACAGGGGATGAGACCCAGTACTTC	CASSPPLTGDETQYF
15	TRBV14	NA	few	TRBJ1-2	TGTGCCAGCAGCCAAGTTACGGGGGCCCGATATGGCTACACCTTC	CASSQVTGARYGYTF
13	TRBV21-1	NA	NA	TRBJ2-1	TGTGCCAGCAGCCCCTCACTGCGTACTGCGCAGTTCTTC	CASSPSLRTAQFF
16	TRBV9	NA	few	TRBJ2-5	TGTGCCAGCAGCGTAGATGTTGGGCTCACACAAGAGACCCAGTACTTC	CASSVDVGLTQETQYF
11	TRBV7-8	NA	few	TRBJ2-3	TGTGCCAGCAGCTGGACAGTTTGGCAGTATTTT	CASSWTVWQYF
16	TRBV14	NA	NA	TRBJ2-6	TGTGCCAGCAGCCAAGTTTTATTCTCTGGGGCCAACGTCCTGACTTTC	CASSQVLFSGANVLTF
14	TRBV28	TRBD2	NA	TRBJ2-5	TGTGCCACCCTGACTAGCGGGACACAAGAGACCCAGTACTTC	CATLTSGTQETQYF
15	TRBV14	NA	NA	TRBJ2-1	TGTGCCAGCAGCCAAGTGAGAGGCCTCGACAATGAGCAGTTCTTC	CASSQVRGLDNEQFF
13	TRBV4-1	TRBD1	few	TRBJ1-2	TGCGCCAGCAGCCAAGTACAGGGGAATGGCTACACCTTC	CASSQVQGNGYTF
14	TRBV6-1	NA	NA	TRBJ2-3	TGTGCCAGCAGTGATCCGGGAGAAGCAGATACGCAGTATTTT	CASSDPGEADTQYF
15	TRBV20-1	TRBD1	few	TRBJ2-7	TGCAGTGCTCAAGGACAGGATCCATTGCTTAACGAGCAGTACTTC	CSAQGQDPLLNEQYF
15	TRBV27	NA	NA	TRBJ1-2	TGTGCCAGCAGTCCCTCCCTAGAGGGGTACTATGGCTACACCTTC	CASSPSLEGYYGYTF
16	TRBV5-1	NA	few	TRBJ1-1	TGCGCCAGCAGCCCATGGGAGATAACCATGAACACTGAAGCTTTCTTT	CASSPWEITMNTEAFF
14	TRBV12-3/TRBV12-4	NA	NA	TRBJ2-6	TGTGCCAGCGTGGCAGACCTCAGGGCCAACGTCCTGACTTTC	CASVADLRANVLTF
14	TRBV2	NA	once	TRBJ2-7	TGTGCCAGCAGAAGGACAGCCAACTCCTACGAGCAGTACTTC	CASRRTANSYEQYF
13	TRBV7-9	TRBD1	NA	TRBJ2-7	TGTGCCAGCAGCTGGACAGGGACCTACGAGCAGTACTTC	CASSWTGTYEQYF
15	TRBV7-3	NA	few	TRBJ2-2	TGTGCCAGCAGCTTAATCGACGGCAACACCGGGGAGCTGTTTTTT	CASSLIDGNTGELFF
13	TRBV7-9	NA	once	TRBJ2-7	TGTGCCAGCGAGGGCCCTCTTTCCTACGAGCAGTACTTC	CASEGPLSYEQYF
19	TRBV6-2/TRBV6-3	NA	NA	TRBJ1-5	TGCGCCAGCAGTTTTGGAGGCGGATCGGGTAAAACCTCCAATCAGCCCCAGCATTTT	CASSFGGGSGKTSNQPQHF
14	TRBV24-1	NA	few	TRBJ2-1	TGTGCCACCATAGGGGGGAAGCTTTACAATGAGCAGTTCTTC	CATIGGKLYNEQFF
16	TRBV7-8	TRBD1	NA	TRBJ2-5	TGTGCCAGCAGCCTCCCCTCCGGGACAGGGGGAAAGACCCAGTACTTC	CASSLPSGTGGKTQYF
14	TRBV27	NA	few	TRBJ1-3	TGTGCCAGCAGTGCCGGGGGAACCGGAAACACCATATATTTT	CASSAGGTGNTIYF